Listed below are T cell receptor beta chains from one sample, sequenced in a study of shared T cell receptors in the human thymus. Measured with immunoSEQ multiplex PCR; TCRdb has only the in-frame clones, and not every one. The sample holds about 380,000 clones; 95% are singletons and the top ten take around 0.018%. The sequenced sample consisted of thymocytes. Every receptor here comes from a human donor. Each CDR3 is given with its conserved first and last residue. Fields, in order: J gene, V gene, D gene, CDR3 protein, CDR3 DNA. D genes are given only for firm matches.

j_call: TRBJ2-7; v_call: TRBV7-9; d_call: TRBD1; cdr3_aa: CASSRDRVHEQYF; cdr3_nt: TGTGCCAGCAGCCGGGACAGGGTCCACGAGCAGTACTTC
j_call: TRBJ2-3; v_call: TRBV27; d_call: .; cdr3_aa: CASSLESCTDTQYF; cdr3_nt: TGTGCCAGCAGTTTGGAGTCGTGCACAGATACGCAGTATTTT
j_call: TRBJ1-4; v_call: TRBV19; d_call: TRBD1; cdr3_aa: CASRTMDRARFEKLFF; cdr3_nt: TGTGCCAGTAGGACCATGGACAGGGCAAGATTTGAAAAACTGTTTTTT
j_call: TRBJ2-7; v_call: TRBV28; d_call: TRBD1; cdr3_aa: CASSLTVTGAAYEQYF; cdr3_nt: TGTGCCAGCAGCCTAACCGTGACAGGGGCGGCCTACGAGCAGTACTTC
j_call: TRBJ1-3; v_call: TRBV7-6; d_call: .; cdr3_aa: CASSLNVGVNSGNTIYF; cdr3_nt: TGTGCCAGCAGCTTGAACGTGGGTGTAAACTCTGGAAACACCATATATTTT
j_call: TRBJ2-5; v_call: TRBV19; d_call: .; cdr3_aa: CASRGWETQYF; cdr3_nt: TGTGCCAGTCGGGGGTGGGAGACCCAGTACTTC
j_call: TRBJ1-5; v_call: TRBV25-1; d_call: .; cdr3_aa: CASSDRGESNQPQHF; cdr3_nt: TGTGCCAGCAGTGACAGGGGCGAGAGCAATCAGCCCCAGCATTTT
j_call: TRBJ2-7; v_call: TRBV14; d_call: .; cdr3_aa: CASSQDVEQGREYEQYF; cdr3_nt: TGTGCCAGCAGCCAAGATGTCGAGCAAGGTCGTGAGTACGAGCAGTACTTC
j_call: TRBJ2-7; v_call: TRBV5-8; d_call: TRBD1; cdr3_aa: CASKKPTGGGYEQYF; cdr3_nt: TGTGCCAGCAAGAAACCGACAGGGGGTGGCTACGAGCAGTACTTC
j_call: TRBJ2-2; v_call: TRBV19; d_call: TRBD2; cdr3_aa: CASSTPSGRNTGELFF; cdr3_nt: TGTGCCAGTAGTACCCCTAGCGGGAGAAACACCGGGGAGCTGTTTTTT
j_call: TRBJ1-2; v_call: TRBV6-5; d_call: .; cdr3_aa: CASSDRGRLGYTF; cdr3_nt: TGTGCCAGCAGTGACCGCGGACGGCTTGGCTACACCTTC
j_call: TRBJ2-1; v_call: TRBV5-6; d_call: .; cdr3_aa: CASSQSAGLKNTHNEQFF; cdr3_nt: TGTGCCAGCAGCCAAAGCGCGGGCTTGAAGAACACACACAATGAGCAGTTCTTC
j_call: TRBJ2-6; v_call: TRBV11-3; d_call: .; cdr3_aa: CASSTTGATGANVLTF; cdr3_nt: TGTGCCAGCAGCACTACAGGAGCGACTGGGGCCAACGTCCTGACTTTC
j_call: TRBJ2-3; v_call: TRBV6-1; d_call: .; cdr3_aa: CASKRTRVRADTQYF; cdr3_nt: TGTGCCAGCAAGAGAACGAGGGTCCGGGCAGATACGCAGTATTTT
j_call: TRBJ1-4; v_call: TRBV15; d_call: TRBD1; cdr3_aa: CATSVRDRGPGLGEKLFF; cdr3_nt: TGTGCCACCAGCGTCCGGGACAGGGGGCCAGGGTTGGGCGAAAAACTGTTTTTT
j_call: TRBJ1-5; v_call: TRBV28; d_call: TRBD1; cdr3_aa: CASRFSPGGGNQPQHF; cdr3_nt: TGTGCCAGCAGATTCAGTCCAGGGGGCGGAAATCAGCCCCAGCATTTT
j_call: TRBJ2-7; v_call: TRBV28; d_call: TRBD1; cdr3_aa: CASSSVPPGQAFSYEQYF; cdr3_nt: TGTGCCAGCAGTTCCGTCCCGCCGGGACAGGCGTTCTCCTACGAGCAGTACTTC
j_call: TRBJ2-2; v_call: TRBV28; d_call: .; cdr3_aa: CASSSTGELFF; cdr3_nt: TGTGCCAGCAGCTCCACCGGGGAGCTGTTTTTT
j_call: TRBJ2-7; v_call: TRBV25-1; d_call: .; cdr3_aa: CASRKDDRLATYEQYF; cdr3_nt: TGTGCCAGCAGGAAAGACGACAGGCTAGCTACCTACGAGCAGTACTTC
j_call: TRBJ2-5; v_call: TRBV28; d_call: .; cdr3_aa: CASSQGTLNKETQYF; cdr3_nt: TGTGCCAGCAGCCAAGGGACGCTAAACAAGGAGACCCAGTACTTC